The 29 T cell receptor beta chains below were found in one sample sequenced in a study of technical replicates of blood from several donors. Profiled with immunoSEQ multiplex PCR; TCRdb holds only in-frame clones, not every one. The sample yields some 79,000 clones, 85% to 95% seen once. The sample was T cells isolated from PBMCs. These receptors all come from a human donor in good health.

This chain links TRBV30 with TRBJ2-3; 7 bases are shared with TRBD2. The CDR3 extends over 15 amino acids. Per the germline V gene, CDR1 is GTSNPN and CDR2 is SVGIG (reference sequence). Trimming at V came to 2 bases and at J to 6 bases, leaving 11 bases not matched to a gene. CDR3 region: CAWSSTGPGRDTQYF. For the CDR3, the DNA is TGTGCCTGGAGTAGCACAGGTCCCGGGAGGGATACGCAGTATTTT.

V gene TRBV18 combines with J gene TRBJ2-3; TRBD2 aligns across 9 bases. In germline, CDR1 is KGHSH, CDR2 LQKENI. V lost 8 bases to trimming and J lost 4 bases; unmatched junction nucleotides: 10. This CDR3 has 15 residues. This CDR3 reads CASHRRAGGPDTQYF. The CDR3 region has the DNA TGTGCCAGCCACCGAAGGGCGGGAGGGCCAGATACGCAGTATTTT.

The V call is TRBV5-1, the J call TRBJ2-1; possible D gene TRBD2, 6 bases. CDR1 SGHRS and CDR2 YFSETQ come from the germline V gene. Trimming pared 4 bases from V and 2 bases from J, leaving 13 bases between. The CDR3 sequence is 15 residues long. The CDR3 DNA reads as TGCGCCAGCAGCAGGGACGGGGAGGCCTACAATGAGCAGTTCTTC. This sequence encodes CASSRDGEAYNEQFF. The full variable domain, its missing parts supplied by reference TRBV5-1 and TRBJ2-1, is KAGVTQTPRYLIKTRGQQVTLSCSPISGHRSVSWYQQTPGQGLQFLFEYFSETQRNKGNFPGRFSGRQFSNSRSEMNVSTLELGDSALYLCASSRDGEAYNEQFFGPGTRLTVL.

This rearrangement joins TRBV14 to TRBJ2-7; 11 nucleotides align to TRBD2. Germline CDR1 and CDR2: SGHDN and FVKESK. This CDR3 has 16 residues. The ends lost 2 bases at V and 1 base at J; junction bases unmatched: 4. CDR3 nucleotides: TGTGCCAGCAGCCAATTTAGACTAGCGGGATCCTACGAGCAGTACTTC. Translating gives CASSQFRLAGSYEQYF.

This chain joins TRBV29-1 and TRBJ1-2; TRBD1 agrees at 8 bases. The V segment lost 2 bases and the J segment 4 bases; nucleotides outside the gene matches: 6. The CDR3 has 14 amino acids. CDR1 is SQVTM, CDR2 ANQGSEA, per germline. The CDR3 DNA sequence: TGCAGCGTTGAACCGCAGGGGGCGGGCTATGGCTACACCTTC. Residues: CSVEPQGAGYGYTF.

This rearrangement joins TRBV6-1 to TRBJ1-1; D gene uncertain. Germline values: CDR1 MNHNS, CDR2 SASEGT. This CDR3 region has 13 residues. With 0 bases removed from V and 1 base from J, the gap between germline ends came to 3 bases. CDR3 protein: CASSEAGNTEAFF. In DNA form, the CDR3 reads TGTGCCAGCAGTGAAGCCGGGAACACTGAAGCTTTCTTT.

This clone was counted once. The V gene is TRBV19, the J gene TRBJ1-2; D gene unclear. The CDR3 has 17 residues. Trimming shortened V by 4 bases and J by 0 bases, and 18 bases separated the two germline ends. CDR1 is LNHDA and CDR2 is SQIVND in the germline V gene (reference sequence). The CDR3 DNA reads TGTGCCAGTAGTAGGCCCAACATTCCTACAGCTAACTATGGCTACACCTTC. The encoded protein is CASSRPNIPTANYGYTF.

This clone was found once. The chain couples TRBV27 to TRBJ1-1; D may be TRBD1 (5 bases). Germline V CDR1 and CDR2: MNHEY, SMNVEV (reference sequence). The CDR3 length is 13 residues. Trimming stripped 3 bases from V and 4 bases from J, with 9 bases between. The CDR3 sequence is CASSLVGGTEAFF. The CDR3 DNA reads TGTGCCAGCAGTTTGGTGGGGGGCACTGAAGCTTTCTTT.

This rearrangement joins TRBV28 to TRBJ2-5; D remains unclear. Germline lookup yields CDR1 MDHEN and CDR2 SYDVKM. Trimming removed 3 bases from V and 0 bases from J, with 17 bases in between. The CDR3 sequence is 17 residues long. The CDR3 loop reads CASSFGSRSSDQETQYF. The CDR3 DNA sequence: TGTGCCAGCAGTTTCGGGTCCCGTAGCAGTGACCAAGAGACCCAGTACTTC.

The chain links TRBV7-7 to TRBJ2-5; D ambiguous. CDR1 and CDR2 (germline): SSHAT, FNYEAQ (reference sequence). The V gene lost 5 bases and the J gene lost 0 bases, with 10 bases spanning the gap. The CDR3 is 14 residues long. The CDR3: CASSQAGNQETQYF. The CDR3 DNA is TGTGCCAGCAGCCAAGCAGGAAACCAAGAGACCCAGTACTTC.

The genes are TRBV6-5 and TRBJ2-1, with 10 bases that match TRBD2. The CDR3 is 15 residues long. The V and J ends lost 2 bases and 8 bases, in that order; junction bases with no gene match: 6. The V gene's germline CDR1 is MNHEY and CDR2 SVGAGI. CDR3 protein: CASSYPSGSIDEQFF. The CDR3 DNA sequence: TGTGCCAGCAGTTACCCTAGCGGGAGCATCGATGAGCAGTTCTTC.

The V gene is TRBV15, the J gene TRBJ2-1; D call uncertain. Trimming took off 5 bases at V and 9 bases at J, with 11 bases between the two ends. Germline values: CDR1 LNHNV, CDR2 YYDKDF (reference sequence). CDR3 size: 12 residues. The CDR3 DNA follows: TGTGCCACCAGCGCCAGGTCGGCTGAGCAGTTCTTC. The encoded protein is CATSARSAEQFF.

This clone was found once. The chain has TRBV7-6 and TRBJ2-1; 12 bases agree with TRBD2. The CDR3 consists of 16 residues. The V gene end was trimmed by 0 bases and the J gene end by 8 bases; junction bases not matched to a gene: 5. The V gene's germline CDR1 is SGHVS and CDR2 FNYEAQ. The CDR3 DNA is TGTGCCAGCAGCTTAGCGAAACTAGCGGGAGGAGATGAGCAGTTCTTC. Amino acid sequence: CASSLAKLAGGDEQFF.

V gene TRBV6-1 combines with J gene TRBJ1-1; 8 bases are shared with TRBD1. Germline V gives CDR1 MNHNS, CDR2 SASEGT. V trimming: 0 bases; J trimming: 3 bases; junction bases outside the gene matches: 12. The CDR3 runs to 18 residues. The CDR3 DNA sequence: TGTGCCAGCAGTGAAGCGGTGTGGGCAGGGGGCCTGTACACTGAAGCTTTCTTT. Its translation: CASSEAVWAGGLYTEAFF.

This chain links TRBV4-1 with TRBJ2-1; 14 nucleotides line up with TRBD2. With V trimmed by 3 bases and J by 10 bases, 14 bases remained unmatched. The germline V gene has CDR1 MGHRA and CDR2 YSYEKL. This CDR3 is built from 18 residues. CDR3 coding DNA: TGCGCCAGCAGCCACGGGACTAGCGGGGGCTTAGGGTATCAGGAGCAGTTCTTC. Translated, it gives CASSHGTSGGLGYQEQFF.

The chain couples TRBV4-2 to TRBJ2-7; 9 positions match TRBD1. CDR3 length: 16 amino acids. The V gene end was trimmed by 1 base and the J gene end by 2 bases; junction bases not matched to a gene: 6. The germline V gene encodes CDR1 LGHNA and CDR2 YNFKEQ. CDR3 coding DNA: TGTGCCAGCAGCCAAGGGCTGGACAGGGGCACCTACGAGCAGTACTTC. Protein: CASSQGLDRGTYEQYF.

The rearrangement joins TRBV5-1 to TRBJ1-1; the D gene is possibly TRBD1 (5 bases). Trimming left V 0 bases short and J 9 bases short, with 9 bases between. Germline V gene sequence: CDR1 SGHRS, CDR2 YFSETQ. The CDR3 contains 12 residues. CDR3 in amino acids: CASSLVQGQAFF. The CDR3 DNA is TGCGCCAGCAGCTTGGTCCAGGGCCAAGCTTTCTTT. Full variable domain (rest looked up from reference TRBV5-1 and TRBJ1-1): KAGVTQTPRYLIKTRGQQVTLSCSPISGHRSVSWYQQTPGQGLQFLFEYFSETQRNKGNFPGRFSGRQFSNSRSEMNVSTLELGDSALYLCASSLVQGQAFFGQGTRLTVV.

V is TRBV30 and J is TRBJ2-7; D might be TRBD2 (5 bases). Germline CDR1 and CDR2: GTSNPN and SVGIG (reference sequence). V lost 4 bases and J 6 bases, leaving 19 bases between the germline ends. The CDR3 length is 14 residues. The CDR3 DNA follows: TGTGCCTGGACCGGGGTTGATGGTATGGGCGAGCAGTACTTC. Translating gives CAWTGVDGMGEQYF.

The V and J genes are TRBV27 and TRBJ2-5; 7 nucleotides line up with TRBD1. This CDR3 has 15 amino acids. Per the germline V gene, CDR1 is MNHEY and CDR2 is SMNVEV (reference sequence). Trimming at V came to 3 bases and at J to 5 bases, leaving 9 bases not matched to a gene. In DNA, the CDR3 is TGTGCCAGCAGTTTCTACAGGGGTGGGATTGAGACCCAGTACTTC. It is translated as CASSFYRGGIETQYF.

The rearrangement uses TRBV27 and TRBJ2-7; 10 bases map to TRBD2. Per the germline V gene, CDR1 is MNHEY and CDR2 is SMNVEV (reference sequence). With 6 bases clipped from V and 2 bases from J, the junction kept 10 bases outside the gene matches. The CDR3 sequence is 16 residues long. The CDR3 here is CASSAPRSGRAYEQYF. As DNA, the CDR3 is TGTGCCAGCAGCGCCCCCCGGAGCGGGAGGGCCTACGAGCAGTACTTC.

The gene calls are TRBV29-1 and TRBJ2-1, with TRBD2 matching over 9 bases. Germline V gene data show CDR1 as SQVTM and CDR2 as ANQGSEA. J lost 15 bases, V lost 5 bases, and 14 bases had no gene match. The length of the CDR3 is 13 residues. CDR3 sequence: CSVTPRAGGPGFF. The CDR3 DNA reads TGCAGCGTTACTCCAAGGGCGGGAGGGCCGGGGTTCTTC.

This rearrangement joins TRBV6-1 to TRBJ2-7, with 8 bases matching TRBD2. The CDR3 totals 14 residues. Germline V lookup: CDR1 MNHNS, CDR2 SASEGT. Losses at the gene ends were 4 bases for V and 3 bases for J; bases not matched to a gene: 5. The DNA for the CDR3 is TGTGCCAGCAGTGGAACGGGGGGGAACTACGAGCAGTACTTC. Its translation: CASSGTGGNYEQYF.

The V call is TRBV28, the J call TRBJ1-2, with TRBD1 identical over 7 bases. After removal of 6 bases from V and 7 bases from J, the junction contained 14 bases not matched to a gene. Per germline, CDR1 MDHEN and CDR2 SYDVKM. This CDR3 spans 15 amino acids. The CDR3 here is CASRNPGWTGGGYTF. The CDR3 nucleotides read TGTGCCAGCAGGAACCCCGGTTGGACAGGTGGTGGCTACACCTTC.

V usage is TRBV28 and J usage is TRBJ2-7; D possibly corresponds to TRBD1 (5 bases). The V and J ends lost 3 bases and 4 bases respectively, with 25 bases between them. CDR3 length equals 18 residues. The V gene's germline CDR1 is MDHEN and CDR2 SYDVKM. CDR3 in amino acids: CASSLVVGLGVLNYEQYF. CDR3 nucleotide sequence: TGTGCCAGCAGTTTGGTTGTCGGTTTAGGGGTTCTCAATTACGAGCAGTACTTC.

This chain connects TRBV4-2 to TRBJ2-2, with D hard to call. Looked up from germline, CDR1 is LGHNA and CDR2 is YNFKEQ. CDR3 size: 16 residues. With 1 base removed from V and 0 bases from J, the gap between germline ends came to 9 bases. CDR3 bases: TGTGCCAGCAGCCAAGGGGCCCACGCGAACACCGGGGAGCTGTTTTTT. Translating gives CASSQGAHANTGELFF.

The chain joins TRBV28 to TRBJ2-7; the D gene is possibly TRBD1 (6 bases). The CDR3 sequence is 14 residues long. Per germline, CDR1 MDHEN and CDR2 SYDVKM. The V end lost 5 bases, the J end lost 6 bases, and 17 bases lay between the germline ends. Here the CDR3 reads CASSPGQGGREQYF. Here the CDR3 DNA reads TGTGCCAGCAGTCCGGGACAAGGAGGACGCGAGCAGTACTTC.

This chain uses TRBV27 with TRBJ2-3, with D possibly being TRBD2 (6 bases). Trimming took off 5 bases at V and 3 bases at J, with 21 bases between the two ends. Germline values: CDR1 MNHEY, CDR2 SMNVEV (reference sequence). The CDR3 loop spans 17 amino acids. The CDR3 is CASSPLRDSGGTDTQYF. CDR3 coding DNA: TGTGCCAGCAGTCCACTTAGGGACTCCGGAGGTACAGATACGCAGTATTTT.

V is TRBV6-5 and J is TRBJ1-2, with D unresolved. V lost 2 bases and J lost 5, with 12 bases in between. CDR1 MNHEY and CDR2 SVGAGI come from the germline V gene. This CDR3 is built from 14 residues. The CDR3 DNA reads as TGTGCCAGCAGTTACGGTCGGGGAAGGTATGGCTACACCTTC. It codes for CASSYGRGRYGYTF.

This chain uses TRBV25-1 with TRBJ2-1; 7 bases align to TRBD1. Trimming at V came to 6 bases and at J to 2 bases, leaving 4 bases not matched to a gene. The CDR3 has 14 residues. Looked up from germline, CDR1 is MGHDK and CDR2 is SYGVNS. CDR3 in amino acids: CASSRDSPYNEQFF. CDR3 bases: TGTGCCAGCAGCCGGGACAGCCCCTACAATGAGCAGTTCTTC.